This entry describes one T cell receptor (beta chain). Deletions cut 0 bases from V and 10 bases from J, with 16 bases between. Germline-derived CDR1 and CDR2 are SGHDN and FVKESK. The CDR3 extends over 16 amino acids. The assay was immunoSEQ multiplex PCR, and TCRdb's table has in-frame clones only and misses some. The sample includes roughly 370,000 clones, approximately 92% of them seen just once. The data originate from a study of control samples from healthy donors and cancer patients. The sample taken for sequencing was PBMCs. This TCR was recovered from a man aged 40-49 years with head and neck cancer. The chain links TRBV14 to TRBJ1-6; D is undetermined. CDR3 coding DNA: TGTGCCAGCAGCCAAGATCGGTGGGTCGCGGGGTCACCCCTCCACTTT. Translation gives CASSQDRWVAGSPLHF.